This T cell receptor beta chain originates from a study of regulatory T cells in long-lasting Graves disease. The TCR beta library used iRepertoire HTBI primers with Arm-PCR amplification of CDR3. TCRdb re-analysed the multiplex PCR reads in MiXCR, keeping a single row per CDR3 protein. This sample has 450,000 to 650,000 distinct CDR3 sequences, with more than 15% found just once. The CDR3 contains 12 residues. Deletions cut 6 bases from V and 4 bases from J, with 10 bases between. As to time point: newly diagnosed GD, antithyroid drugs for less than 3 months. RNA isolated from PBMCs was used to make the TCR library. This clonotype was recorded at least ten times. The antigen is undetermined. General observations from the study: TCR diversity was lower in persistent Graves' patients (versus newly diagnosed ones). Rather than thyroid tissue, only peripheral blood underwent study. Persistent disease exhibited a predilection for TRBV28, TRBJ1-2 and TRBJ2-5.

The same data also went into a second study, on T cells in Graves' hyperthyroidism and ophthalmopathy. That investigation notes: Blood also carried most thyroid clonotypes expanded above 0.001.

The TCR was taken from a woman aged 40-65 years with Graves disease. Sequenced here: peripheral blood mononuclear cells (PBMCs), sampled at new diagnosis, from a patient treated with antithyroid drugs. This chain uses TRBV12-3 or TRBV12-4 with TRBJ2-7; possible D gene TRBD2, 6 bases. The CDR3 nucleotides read TGTGCCAGCAGCTGGGGACTTTACGAGCAGTACTTC. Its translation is CASSWGLYEQYF.